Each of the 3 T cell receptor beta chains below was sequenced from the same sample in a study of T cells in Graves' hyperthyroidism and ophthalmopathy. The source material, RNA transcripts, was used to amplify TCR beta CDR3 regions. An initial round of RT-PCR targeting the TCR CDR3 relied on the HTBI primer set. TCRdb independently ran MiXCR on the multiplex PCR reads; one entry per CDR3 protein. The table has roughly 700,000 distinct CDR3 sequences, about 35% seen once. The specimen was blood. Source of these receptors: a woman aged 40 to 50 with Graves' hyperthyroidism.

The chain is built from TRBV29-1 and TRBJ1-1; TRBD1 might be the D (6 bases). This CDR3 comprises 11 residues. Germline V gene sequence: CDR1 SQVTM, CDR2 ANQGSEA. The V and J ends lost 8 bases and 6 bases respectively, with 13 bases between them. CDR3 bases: TGCAGCCACATACAGGGTTCTGAAGCTTTCTTT. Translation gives CSHIQGSEAFF.

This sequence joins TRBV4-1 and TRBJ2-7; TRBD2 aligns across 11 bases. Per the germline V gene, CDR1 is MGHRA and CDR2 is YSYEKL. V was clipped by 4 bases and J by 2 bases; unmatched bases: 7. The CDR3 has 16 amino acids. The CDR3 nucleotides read TGCGCCAGCAGCCTTCCGGGACTAGCGGTAACCTACGAGCAGTACTTC. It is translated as CASSLPGLAVTYEQYF.

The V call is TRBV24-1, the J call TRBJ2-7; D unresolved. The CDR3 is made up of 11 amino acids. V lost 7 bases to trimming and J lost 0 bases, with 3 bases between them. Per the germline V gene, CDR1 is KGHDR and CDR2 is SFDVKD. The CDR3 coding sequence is TGTGCCACCAGGAACTCCTACGAGCAGTACTTC. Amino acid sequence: CATRNSYEQYF.